Only one count was recorded for the clone carrying this TCR beta chain. The method was immunoSEQ multiplex PCR; TCRdb's version includes in-frame clones alone and lacks a portion of them. The table lists 130,000 to 150,000 clones, around 73% of them singletons. These data come from a study of PD-1 blockade in classical Hodgkin lymphoma. Each patient relapsed following autologous stem cell transplantation, and prior brentuximab vedotin exposure differed. The CDR3 is 13 amino acids. Trimming cost V 5 bases and J 0 bases, with 8 bases left between them. CDR1 and CDR2 from the germline V gene are SGHTA and FQGNSA.

The J gene is TRBJ2-7, the V gene TRBV7-2; a possible D gene is TRBD1 (5 bases). The receptor comes from a human donor with classical Hodgkin lymphoma. The sample consisted of peripheral blood mononuclear cells (PBMCs), taken before the second cycle of nivolumab. The CDR3 sequence: CASSGQGSYEQYF. The CDR3 DNA is TGTGCCAGCAGCGGCCAGGGCTCCTACGAGCAGTACTTC.